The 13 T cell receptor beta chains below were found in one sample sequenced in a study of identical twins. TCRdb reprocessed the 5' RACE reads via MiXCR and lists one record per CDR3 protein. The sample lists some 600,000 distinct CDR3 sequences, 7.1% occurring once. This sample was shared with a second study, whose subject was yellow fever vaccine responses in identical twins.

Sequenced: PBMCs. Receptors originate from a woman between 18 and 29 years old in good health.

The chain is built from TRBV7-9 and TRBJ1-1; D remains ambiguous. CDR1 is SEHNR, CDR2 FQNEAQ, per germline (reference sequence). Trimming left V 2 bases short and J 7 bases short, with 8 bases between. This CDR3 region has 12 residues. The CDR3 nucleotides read TGTGCCAGCAGCTTAAGTCCCGTTGAAGCTTTCTTT. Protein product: CASSLSPVEAFF. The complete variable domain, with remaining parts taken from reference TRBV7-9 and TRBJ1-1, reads DTGVSQNPRHKITKRGQNVTFRCDPISEHNRLYWYRQTLGQGPEFLTYFQNEAQLEKSRLLSDRFSAERPKGSFSTLEIQRTEQGDSAMYLCASSLSPVEAFFGQGTRLTVV.

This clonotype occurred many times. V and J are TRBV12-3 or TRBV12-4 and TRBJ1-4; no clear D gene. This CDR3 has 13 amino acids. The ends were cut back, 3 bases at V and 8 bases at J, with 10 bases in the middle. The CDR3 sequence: CASSLLTVEKLFF. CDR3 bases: TGTGCCAGCAGTTTGTTGACGGTAGAAAAACTGTTTTTT.

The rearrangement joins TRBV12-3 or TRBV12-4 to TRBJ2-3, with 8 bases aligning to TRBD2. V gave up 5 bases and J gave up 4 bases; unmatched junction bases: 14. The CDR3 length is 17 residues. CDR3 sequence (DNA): TGTGCCAGCAGTGTCCTTTTGGGCGGGGGGTTTTCAGATACGCAGTATTTT. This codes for CASSVLLGGGFSDTQYF.

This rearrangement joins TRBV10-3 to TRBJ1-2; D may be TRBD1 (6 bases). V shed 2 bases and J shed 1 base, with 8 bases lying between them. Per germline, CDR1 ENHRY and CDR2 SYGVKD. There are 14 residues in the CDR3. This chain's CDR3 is CAISEGQFNYGYTF. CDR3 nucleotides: TGTGCCATCAGTGAGGGACAGTTTAACTATGGCTACACCTTC.

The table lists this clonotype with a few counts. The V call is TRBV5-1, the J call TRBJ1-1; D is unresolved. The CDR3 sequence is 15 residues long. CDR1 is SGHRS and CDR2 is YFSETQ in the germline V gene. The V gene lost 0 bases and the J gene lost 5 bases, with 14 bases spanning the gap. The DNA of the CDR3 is TGCGCCAGCAGCTTGGACGGCCCTACGGGAACTGAAGCTTTCTTT. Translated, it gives CASSLDGPTGTEAFF.

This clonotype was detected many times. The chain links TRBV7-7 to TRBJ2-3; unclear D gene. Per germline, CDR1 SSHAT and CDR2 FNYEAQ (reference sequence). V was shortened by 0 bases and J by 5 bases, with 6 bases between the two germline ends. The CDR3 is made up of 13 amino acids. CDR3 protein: CASSLARKDTQYF. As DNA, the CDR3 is TGTGCCAGCAGCTTAGCCCGCAAAGATACGCAGTATTTT. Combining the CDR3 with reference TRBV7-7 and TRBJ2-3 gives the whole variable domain GAGVSQSPRYKVTKRGQDVTLRCDPISSHATLYWYQQALGQGPEFLTYFNYEAQPDKSGLPSDRFSAERPEGSISTLTIQRTEQRDSAMYRCASSLARKDTQYFGPGTRLTVL.

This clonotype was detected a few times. CDR3 protein: CAISASATLNNEQFF. The CDR3 DNA reads TGTGCCATCAGTGCCTCCGCTACCCTAAACAATGAGCAGTTCTTC. V is TRBV10-3 and J is TRBJ2-1; D is unclear. The V and J ends lost 4 bases and 5 bases respectively, with 15 bases between them. Germline V gene sequence: CDR1 ENHRY, CDR2 SYGVKD. The CDR3 is 15 amino acids.

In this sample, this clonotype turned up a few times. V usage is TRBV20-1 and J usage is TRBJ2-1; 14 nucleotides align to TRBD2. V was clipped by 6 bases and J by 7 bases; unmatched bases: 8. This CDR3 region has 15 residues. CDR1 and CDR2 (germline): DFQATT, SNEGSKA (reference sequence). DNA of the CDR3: TGCAGTGCATCCAGACTAGCGGGAGGGTGGAATGAGCAGTTCTTC. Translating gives CSASRLAGGWNEQFF.

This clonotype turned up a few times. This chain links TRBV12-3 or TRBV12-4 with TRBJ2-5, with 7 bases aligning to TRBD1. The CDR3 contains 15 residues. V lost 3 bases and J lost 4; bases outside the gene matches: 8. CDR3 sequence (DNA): TGTGCCAGCAGTTTTACAGGGGCGGGCGGAGAGACCCAGTACTTC. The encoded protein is CASSFTGAGGETQYF.

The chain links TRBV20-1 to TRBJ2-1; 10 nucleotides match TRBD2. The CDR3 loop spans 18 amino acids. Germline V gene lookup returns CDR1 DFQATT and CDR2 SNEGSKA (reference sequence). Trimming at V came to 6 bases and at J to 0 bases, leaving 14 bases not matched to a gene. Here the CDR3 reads CSATRLAGVSSSYNEQFF. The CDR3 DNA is TGCAGTGCCACCCGGCTAGCGGGAGTATCTAGCTCCTACAATGAGCAGTTCTTC.

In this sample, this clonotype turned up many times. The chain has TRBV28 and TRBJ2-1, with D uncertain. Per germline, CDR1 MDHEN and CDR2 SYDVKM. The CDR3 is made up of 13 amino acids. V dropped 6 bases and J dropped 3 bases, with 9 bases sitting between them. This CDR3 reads CASRPWDYNEQFF. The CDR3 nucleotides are TGTGCCAGCAGACCATGGGACTACAATGAGCAGTTCTTC.

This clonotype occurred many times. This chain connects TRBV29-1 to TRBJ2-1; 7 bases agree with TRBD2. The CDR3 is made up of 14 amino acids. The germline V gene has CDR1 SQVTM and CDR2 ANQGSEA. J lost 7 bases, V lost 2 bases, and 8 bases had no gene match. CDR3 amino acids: CSVELAGVINEQFF. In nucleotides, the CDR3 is TGCAGCGTTGAATTGGCGGGAGTTATAAATGAGCAGTTCTTC.

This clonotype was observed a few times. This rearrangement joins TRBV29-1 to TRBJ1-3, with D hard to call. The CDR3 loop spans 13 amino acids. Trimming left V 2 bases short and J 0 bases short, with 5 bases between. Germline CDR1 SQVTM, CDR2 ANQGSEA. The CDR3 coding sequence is TGCAGCGTTGAACTGCACTCTGGAAACACCATATATTTT. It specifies CSVELHSGNTIYF.